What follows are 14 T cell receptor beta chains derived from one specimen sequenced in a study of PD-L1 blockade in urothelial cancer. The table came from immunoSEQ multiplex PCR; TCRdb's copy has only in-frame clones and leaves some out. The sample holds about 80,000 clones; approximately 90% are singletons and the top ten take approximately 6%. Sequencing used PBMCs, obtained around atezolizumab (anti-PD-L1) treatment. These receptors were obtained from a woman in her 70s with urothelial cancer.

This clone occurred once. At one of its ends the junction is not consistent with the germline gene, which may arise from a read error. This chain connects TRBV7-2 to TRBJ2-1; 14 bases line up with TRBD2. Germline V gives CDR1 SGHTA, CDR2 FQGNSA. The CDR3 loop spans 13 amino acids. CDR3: CASSLETSGGAVF. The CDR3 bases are TGTGCCAGCAGCTTAGAGACTAGCGGGGGGGCGGTCTTC.

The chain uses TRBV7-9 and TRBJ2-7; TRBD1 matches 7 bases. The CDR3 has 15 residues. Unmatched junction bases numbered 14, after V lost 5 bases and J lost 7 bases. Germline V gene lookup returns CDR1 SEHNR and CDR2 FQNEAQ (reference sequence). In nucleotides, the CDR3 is TGTGCCAGCAGCCCGATCTGGACAGGCTCGCGGGAGCAGTACTTC. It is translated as CASSPIWTGSREQYF.

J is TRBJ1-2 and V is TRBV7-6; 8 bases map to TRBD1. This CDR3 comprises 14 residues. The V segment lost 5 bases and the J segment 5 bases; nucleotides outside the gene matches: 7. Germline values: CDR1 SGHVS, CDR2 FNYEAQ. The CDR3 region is CASSTGTGAYGYTF. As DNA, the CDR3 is TGTGCCAGCAGCACCGGGACAGGTGCTTATGGCTACACCTTC. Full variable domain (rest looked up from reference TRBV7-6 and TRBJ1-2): GAGVSQSPRYKVTKRGQDVALRCDPISGHVSLYWYRQALGQGPEFLTYFNYEAQQDKSGLPNDRFSAERPEGSISTLTIQRTEQRDSAMYRCASSTGTGAYGYTFGSGTRLTVV.

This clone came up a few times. Here the CDR3 reads CASSLDTGLIYEQYF. In DNA, the CDR3 is TGCGCCAGCAGCTTGGATACAGGGCTCATCTACGAGCAGTACTTC. The V gene is TRBV5-1, the J gene TRBJ2-7; D perhaps matches TRBD1 (6 bases). CDR3 length: 15 amino acids. Trimming took 0 bases from V and 3 from J, leaving 13 bases between them. Germline V gives CDR1 SGHRS, CDR2 YFSETQ.

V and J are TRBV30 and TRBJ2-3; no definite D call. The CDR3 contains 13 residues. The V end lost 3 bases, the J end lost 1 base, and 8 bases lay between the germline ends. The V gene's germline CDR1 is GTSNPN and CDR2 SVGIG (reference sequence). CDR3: CAWSSWRTDTQYF. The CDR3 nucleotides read TGTGCCTGGAGCTCTTGGCGCACAGATACGCAGTATTTT.

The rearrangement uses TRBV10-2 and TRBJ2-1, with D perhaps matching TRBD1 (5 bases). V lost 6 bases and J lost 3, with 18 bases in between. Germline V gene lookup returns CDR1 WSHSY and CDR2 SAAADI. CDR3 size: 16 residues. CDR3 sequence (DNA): TGCGCCAGCAGAGGGGTGGGCACCCTCAACTACAATGAGCAGTTCTTC. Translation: CASRGVGTLNYNEQFF.

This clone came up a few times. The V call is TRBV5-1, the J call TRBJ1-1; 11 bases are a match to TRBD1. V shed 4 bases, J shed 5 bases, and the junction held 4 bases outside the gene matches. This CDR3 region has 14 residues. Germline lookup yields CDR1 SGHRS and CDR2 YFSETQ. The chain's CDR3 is CASSSGTGGTEAFF. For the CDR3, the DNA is TGCGCCAGCAGCAGCGGGACAGGGGGTACTGAAGCTTTCTTT.

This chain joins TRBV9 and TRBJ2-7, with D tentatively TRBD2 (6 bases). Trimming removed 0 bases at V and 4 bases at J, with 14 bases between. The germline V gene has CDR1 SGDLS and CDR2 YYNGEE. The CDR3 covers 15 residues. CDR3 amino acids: CASSVGTGVGYEQYF. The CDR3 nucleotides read TGTGCCAGCAGCGTAGGAACGGGAGTAGGGTACGAGCAGTACTTC.

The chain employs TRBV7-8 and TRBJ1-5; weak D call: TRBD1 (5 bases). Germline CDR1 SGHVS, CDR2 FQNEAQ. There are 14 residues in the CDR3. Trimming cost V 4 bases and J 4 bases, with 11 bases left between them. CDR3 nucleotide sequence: TGTGCCAGCAGCTCCACGACAGATAATCAGCCCCAGCATTTT. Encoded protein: CASSSTTDNQPQHF.

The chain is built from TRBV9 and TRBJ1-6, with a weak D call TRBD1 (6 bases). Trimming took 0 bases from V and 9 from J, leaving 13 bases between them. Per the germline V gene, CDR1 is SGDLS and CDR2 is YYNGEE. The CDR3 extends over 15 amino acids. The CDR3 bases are TGTGCCAGCAGCGTAGAATCAGGGGCCCTTTCACCCCTCCACTTT. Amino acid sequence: CASSVESGALSPLHF.

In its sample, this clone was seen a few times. CDR3 in amino acids: CASTGQLNTEAFF. The DNA of the CDR3 is TGTGCCAGCACCGGACAGCTGAACACTGAAGCTTTCTTT. J is TRBJ1-1 and V is TRBV11-2; a possible D gene is TRBD1 (6 bases). This CDR3 is built from 13 residues. Germline CDR1 SGHAT, CDR2 FQNNGV. With 7 bases removed from V and 0 bases from J, the gap between germline ends came to 9 bases.

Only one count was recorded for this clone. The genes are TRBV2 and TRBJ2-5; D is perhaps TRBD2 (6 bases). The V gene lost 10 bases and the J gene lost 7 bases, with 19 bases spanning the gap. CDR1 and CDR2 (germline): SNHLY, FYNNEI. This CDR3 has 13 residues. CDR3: CATQSWRDGTQYF. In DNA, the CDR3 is TGTGCCACCCAAAGCTGGCGGGATGGGACCCAGTACTTC.

The CDR3 DNA sequence: TGTGCCTGGACTAGCGGGACGGGGGGGACCCAGTACTTC. Protein product: CAWTSGTGGTQYF. J is TRBJ2-5 and V is TRBV30; TRBD2 agrees at 9 bases. CDR1 is GTSNPN and CDR2 is SVGIG in the germline V gene (reference sequence). This CDR3 is built from 13 residues. The junction had 7 bases not matched to a gene; V was cut back by 4 bases and J by 7 bases.

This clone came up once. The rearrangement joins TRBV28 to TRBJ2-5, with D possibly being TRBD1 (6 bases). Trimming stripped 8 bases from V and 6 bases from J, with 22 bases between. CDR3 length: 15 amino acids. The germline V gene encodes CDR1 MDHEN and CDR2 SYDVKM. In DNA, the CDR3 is TGTGCCAGCGGGGGCAGGGTGGGATTCGGGAAGACCCAGTACTTC. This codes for CASGGRVGFGKTQYF. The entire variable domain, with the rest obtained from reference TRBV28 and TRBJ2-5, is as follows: DVKVTQSSRYLVKRTGEKVFLECVQDMDHENMFWYRQDPGLGLRLIYFSYDVKMKEKGDIPEGYSVSREKKERFSLILESASTNQTSMYLCASGGRVGFGKTQYFGPGTRLLVL.